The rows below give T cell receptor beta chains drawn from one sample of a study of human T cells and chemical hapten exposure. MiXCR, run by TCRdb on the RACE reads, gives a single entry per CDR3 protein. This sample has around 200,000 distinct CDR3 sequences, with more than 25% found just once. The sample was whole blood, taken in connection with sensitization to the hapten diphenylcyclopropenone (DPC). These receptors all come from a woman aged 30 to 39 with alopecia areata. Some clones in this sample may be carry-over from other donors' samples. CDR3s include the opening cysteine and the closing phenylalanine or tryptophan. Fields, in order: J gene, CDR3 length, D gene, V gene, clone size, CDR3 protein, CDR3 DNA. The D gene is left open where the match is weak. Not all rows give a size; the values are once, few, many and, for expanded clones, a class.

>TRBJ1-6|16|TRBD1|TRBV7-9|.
CASSTGQGMSNSPLHF
TGTGCCAGCAGCACGGGACAGGGGATGAGCAATTCACCCCTCCACTTT
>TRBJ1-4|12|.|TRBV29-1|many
CSVFATNEKLFF
TGCAGCGTTTTTGCAACTAATGAAAAACTGTTTTTT
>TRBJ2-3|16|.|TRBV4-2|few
CASSQGSGYSTDTQYF
TGTGCCAGCAGCCAAGGTAGCGGATATAGCACAGATACGCAGTATTTT
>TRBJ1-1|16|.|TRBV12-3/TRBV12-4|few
CASSSGGGYSDKNAFF
TGTGCCAGCAGCTCGGGGGGGGGGTACAGCGATAAGAATGCTTTCTTT
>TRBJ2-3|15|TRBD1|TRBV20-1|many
CSATRTGSNSYTQYF
TGCAGTGCTACCCGGACAGGGAGCAACTCCTATACGCAGTATTTT
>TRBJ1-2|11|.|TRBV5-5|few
CASSAEYGYTF
TGTGCCAGCAGCGCAGAGTATGGCTACACCTTC
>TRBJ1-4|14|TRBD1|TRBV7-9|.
CASRTGDANEKLFF
TGTGCCAGCAGGACAGGGGACGCTAATGAAAAACTGTTTTTT
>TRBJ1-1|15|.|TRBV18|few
CASSPNGRLELGAFF
TGTGCCAGCTCACCGAACGGACGGTTAGAATTAGGAGCTTTCTTT
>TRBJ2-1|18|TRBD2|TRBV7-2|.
CASSPISGSGGAYNEQFF
TGTGCCAGCAGCCCCATTAGCGGGAGCGGGGGGGCCTACAATGAGCAGTTCTTC
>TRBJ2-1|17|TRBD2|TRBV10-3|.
CAISVGRGSGPYNEQFF
TGTGCCATCAGTGTGGGGAGAGGTAGCGGGCCCTACAATGAGCAGTTCTTC
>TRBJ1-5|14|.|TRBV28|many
CASSPGGSNQPQHF
TGTGCCAGCTCACCCGGAGGAAGCAATCAGCCCCAGCATTTT
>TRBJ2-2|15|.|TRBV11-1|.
CASSLGSGYTGELFF
TGTGCCAGCAGCTTAGGGTCGGGTTACACCGGGGAGCTGTTTTTT
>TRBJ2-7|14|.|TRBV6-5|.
CASSYMQGGYEQYF
TGTGCCAGCAGTTACATGCAGGGGGGCTACGAGCAGTACTTC
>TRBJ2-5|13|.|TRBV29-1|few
CSVYGPLKETQYF
TGCAGCGTCTATGGACCCCTTAAGGAGACCCAGTACTTC
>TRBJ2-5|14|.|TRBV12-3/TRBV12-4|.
CASSLMGVQETQYF
TGTGCCAGCAGTTTAATGGGGGTCCAAGAGACCCAGTACTTC
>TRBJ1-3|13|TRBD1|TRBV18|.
CASGTGNGNTIYF
TGTGCCAGCGGGACAGGGAACGGAAACACCATATATTTT
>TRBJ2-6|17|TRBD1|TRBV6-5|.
CASSIAQGLAGANVLTF
TGTGCCAGCAGTATCGCACAGGGGTTGGCTGGGGCCAACGTCCTGACTTTC
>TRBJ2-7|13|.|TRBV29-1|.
CSVSAGAIYEQYF
TGCAGCGTTTCGGCGGGGGCCATTTACGAGCAGTACTTC
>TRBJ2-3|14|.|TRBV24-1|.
CATSATGDTDTQYF
TGTGCCACCAGTGCGACCGGGGACACAGATACGCAGTATTTT
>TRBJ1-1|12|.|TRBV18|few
CASTDGNTEAFF
TGTGCCAGCACGGACGGGAACACTGAAGCTTTCTTT
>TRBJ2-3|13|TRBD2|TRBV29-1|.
CSAVGGARDTQYF
TGCAGCGCTGTCGGGGGGGCGAGGGATACGCAGTATTTT
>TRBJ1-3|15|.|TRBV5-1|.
CASSYDSNSGNTIYF
TGCGCCAGCAGCTACGACAGTAACTCTGGAAACACCATATATTTT
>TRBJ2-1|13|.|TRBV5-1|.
CASSPLTSSEQFF
TGCGCCAGCAGCCCCCTGACTAGTAGTGAGCAGTTCTTC
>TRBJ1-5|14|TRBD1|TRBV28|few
CASRPGGYDQPQHF
TGTGCCAGCAGGCCAGGGGGATACGATCAGCCCCAGCATTTT
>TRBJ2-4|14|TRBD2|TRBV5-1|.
CASSLGLAPNIQYF
TGCGCCAGCAGCTTGGGACTAGCCCCAAACATTCAGTACTTC
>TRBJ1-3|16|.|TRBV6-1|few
CASNLWTRNPGNTIYF
TGTGCCAGCAACCTTTGGACGCGAAACCCTGGAAACACCATATATTTT
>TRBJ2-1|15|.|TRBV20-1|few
CSARDLLAYYNEQFF
TGCAGTGCTAGAGATCTCCTAGCATATTACAATGAGCAGTTCTTC
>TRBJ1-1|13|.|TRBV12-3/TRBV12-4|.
CASSLRGATEAFF
TGTGCCAGCAGTTTACGGGGGGCCACTGAAGCTTTCTTT
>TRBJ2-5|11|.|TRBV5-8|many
CASSSRETQYF
TGTGCCAGCAGCTCAAGAGAGACCCAGTACTTC
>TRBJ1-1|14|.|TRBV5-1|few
CASSLDGGNTEAFF
TGCGCCAGCAGCTTGGATGGGGGGAACACTGAAGCTTTCTTT
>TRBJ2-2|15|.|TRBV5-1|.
CASSLEGPNTGELFF
TGCGCCAGCAGCTTAGAGGGGCCGAACACCGGGGAGCTGTTTTTT
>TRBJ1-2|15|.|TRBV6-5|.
CARTNADPSNYGYTF
TGTGCCAGAACAAACGCCGACCCGTCTAACTATGGCTACACCTTC
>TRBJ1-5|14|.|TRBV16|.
CASSQYPVDQPQHF
TGTGCCAGCAGCCAATACCCGGTGGATCAGCCCCAGCATTTT
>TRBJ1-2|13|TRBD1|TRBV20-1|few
CSARGGQEYGYTF
TGCAGTGCTAGAGGGGGACAGGAATATGGCTACACCTTC
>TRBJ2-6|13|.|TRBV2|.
CAHLRVGANVLTF
TGTGCCCATCTACGGGTCGGGGCCAACGTCCTGACTTTC
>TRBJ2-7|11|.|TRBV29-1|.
CSVGLSDEQYF
TGCAGCGTGGGACTTTCTGACGAGCAGTACTTC
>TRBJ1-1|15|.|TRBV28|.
CASRHPSVVNTEAFF
TGTGCCAGCAGACATCCCTCCGTGGTGAACACTGAAGCTTTCTTT
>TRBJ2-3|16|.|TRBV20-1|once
CSARGLWESGTDTQYF
TGCAGTGCTAGAGGACTATGGGAGTCGGGCACAGATACGCAGTATTTT
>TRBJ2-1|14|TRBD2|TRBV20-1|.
CSAVRTSGRDEQFF
TGCAGTGCCGTCCGGACTAGCGGGAGAGATGAGCAGTTCTTC
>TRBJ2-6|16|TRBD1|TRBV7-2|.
CASSGDRVSGANVLTF
TGTGCCAGCAGCGGTGACAGGGTCTCTGGGGCCAACGTCCTGACTTTC
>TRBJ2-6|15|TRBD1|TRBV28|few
CASSKGGPGANVLTF
TGTGCCAGCAGTAAAGGGGGCCCTGGGGCCAACGTCCTGACTTTC
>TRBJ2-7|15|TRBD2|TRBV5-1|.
CASSLFQAGGEEQYF
TGCGCCAGCAGCTTGTTTCAAGCGGGAGGGGAAGAGCAGTACTTC
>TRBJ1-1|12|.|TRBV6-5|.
CASGSGIQRAFF
TGTGCCAGCGGCTCAGGGATTCAAAGGGCTTTCTTT
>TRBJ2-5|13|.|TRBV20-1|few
CSARETAQETQYF
TGCAGTGCTAGAGAAACCGCACAAGAGACCCAGTACTTC
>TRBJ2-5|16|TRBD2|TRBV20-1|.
CSARFSSGRAGETQYF
TGCAGTGCTAGATTTTCTAGCGGGAGGGCCGGGGAGACCCAGTACTTC
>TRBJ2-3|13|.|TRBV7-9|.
CASSLGATDTQYF
TGTGCCAGCAGCTTAGGCGCCACAGATACGCAGTATTTT
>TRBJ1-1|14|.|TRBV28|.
CASQMGGANTEAFF
TGTGCCAGCCAAATGGGGGGCGCGAACACTGAAGCTTTCTTT
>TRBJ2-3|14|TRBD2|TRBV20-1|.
CSAPIAGGTDTQYF
TGCAGTGCTCCCATAGCGGGAGGGACAGATACGCAGTATTTT
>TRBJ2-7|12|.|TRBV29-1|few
CSVVAFSYEQYF
TGCAGCGTTGTAGCGTTCTCCTACGAGCAGTACTTC
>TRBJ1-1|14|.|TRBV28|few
CASSFPDTATEAFF
TGTGCCAGCAGTTTCCCCGACACGGCCACTGAAGCTTTCTTT